The 15 T cell receptor beta chains in this list originate from one sample, sequenced in a study of shared clonotypes between healthy human individuals. TCRdb's copy holds only in-frame clones and misses some; the assay was immunoSEQ multiplex PCR. The data contain a few million clones, 85% to 95% of them singletons. The sample was naive CD4+ T cells from PBMCs. The subset: CD45RA+ positively selected. The receptor set was obtained from a man younger than 35 in good health. Some clones in this sample may be carry-over from other donors' samples.

Here the CDR3 reads CASSYHDRASFQPQHF. In nucleotides, the CDR3 is TGTGCCAGCAGTTACCACGACAGGGCTAGTTTTCAGCCCCAGCATTTT. The chain employs TRBV6-5 and TRBJ1-5; TRBD1 agrees at 7 bases. V was clipped by 2 bases and J by 6 bases; unmatched bases: 10. Looked up from germline, CDR1 is MNHEY and CDR2 is SVGAGI. The length of the CDR3 is 16 residues.

The chain recombines TRBV9 with TRBJ2-3, with D perhaps assigned TRBD1 or TRBD2 (5 bases each). Between the trimmed V and J ends, which lost 4 bases and 2 bases, there was a span of 20 bases. Germline V gene data show CDR1 as SGDLS and CDR2 as YYNGEE. The CDR3 covers 17 residues. In DNA form, the CDR3 reads TGTGCCAGCAGCCCTCGAGGGTTGGGGACCTACACAGATACGCAGTATTTT. Amino acids: CASSPRGLGTYTDTQYF.

V usage is TRBV5-1 and J usage is TRBJ2-2, with D unresolved. The CDR3 runs 16 residues. Trimming stripped 4 bases from V and 4 bases from J, with 17 bases between. Germline CDR1 is SGHRS and CDR2 is YFSETQ. Written as DNA, the CDR3 is TGCGCCAGCAGCGCAACCGGTTCAAGGAGCACCGGGGAGCTGTTTTTT. As protein: CASSATGSRSTGELFF.

The chain employs TRBV6-1 and TRBJ1-3; 8 bases fit TRBD1. Unmatched junction bases numbered 2, after V lost 5 bases and J lost 2 bases. The CDR3 spans 14 residues. CDR1 and CDR2 (germline): MNHNS, SASEGT. CDR3 DNA: TGTGCCAGCAGTCCGGACAGGGCTGGAAACACCATATATTTT. Its translation: CASSPDRAGNTIYF.

This chain connects TRBV5-1 to TRBJ1-2; D perhaps matches TRBD1 (6 bases). CDR1 is SGHRS, CDR2 YFSETQ, per germline. The germline V and J ends were trimmed by 4 bases and 4 bases, with 14 bases remaining between them. CDR3 length: 14 amino acids. CDR3 sequence (DNA): TGCGCCAGCAGCACGCAGGGGCCGCCCTATGGCTACACCTTC. Its translation is CASSTQGPPYGYTF.

This clone was observed a few times. The chain employs TRBV5-6 and TRBJ1-5; D uncertain. CDR3 size: 13 residues. Germline lookup yields CDR1 SGHDT and CDR2 YYEEEE. Trimming took off 1 base at V and 3 bases at J, with 5 bases between the two ends. CDR3 coding DNA: TGTGCCAGCAGCTTGTCTCCCAATCAGCCCCAGCATTTT. This codes for CASSLSPNQPQHF.

Concerning this clone: At one of its ends the junction is not consistent with the germline gene, which may arise from a read error. The sample holds other DNA sequences that translate to the same CDR3. The V call is TRBV30, the J call TRBJ1-1, with a weak D call TRBD1 (5 bases). CDR3 length equals 13 residues. Germline CDR1 GTSNPN, CDR2 SVGIG (reference sequence). Here the CDR3 reads CAWTGLPNTEAFF. In nucleotides, the CDR3 is TGTGCCTGGACAGGGCTTCCGAACACTGAGGCTTTCTTT.

J is TRBJ1-2 and V is TRBV18; D remains unclear. CDR3 length equals 14 residues. The V end lost 2 bases, the J end lost 6 bases, and 13 bases lay between the germline ends. Looked up from germline, CDR1 is KGHSH and CDR2 is LQKENI. In DNA form, the CDR3 reads TGTGCCAGCTCACCAAGCAGGTTGGCGGATGGCTACACCTTC. It encodes CASSPSRLADGYTF.

V is TRBV6-1 and J is TRBJ2-5; the match to TRBD1 covers 11 bases. After removal of 7 bases from V and 4 bases from J, the junction contained 5 bases not matched to a gene. The CDR3 is 14 amino acids. Germline assignment: CDR1 MNHNS and CDR2 SASEGT. The CDR3 loop reads CASIWTGGVETQYF. CDR3 nucleotides: TGTGCCAGCATTTGGACAGGGGGCGTAGAGACCCAGTACTTC.

The chain couples TRBV7-2 to TRBJ1-2, with D possibly matching TRBD1 (5 bases). CDR1 and CDR2 (germline): SGHTA, FQGNSA. V gave up 3 bases and J gave up 4 bases, with 15 bases separating them. CDR3 size: 15 residues. The CDR3 nucleotides are TGTGCCAGCAGCTTGCAGCCGACAGCCACCTATGGCTACACCTTC. Its protein is CASSLQPTATYGYTF.

This chain links TRBV7-7 with TRBJ2-1; possibly TRBD1 or TRBD2 for D (5 bases each). This CDR3 spans 15 amino acids. Trimming stripped 4 bases from V and 5 bases from J, with 15 bases between. Germline CDR1 is SSHAT and CDR2 is FNYEAQ (reference sequence). CDR3 sequence: CASSYRDGSNNEQFF. The CDR3, as DNA: TGTGCCAGCAGCTACCGGGACGGATCTAACAATGAGCAGTTCTTC.

The chain combines TRBV4-3 with TRBJ2-5; no reliable D call. Trimming took 1 base from V and 4 from J, leaving 10 bases between them. Germline V lookup: CDR1 LGHNA, CDR2 YSLEER. This CDR3 is built from 14 residues. CDR3 coding DNA: TGCGCCAGCAGCCAAGGCCGCTTCCCAGAGACCCAGTACTTC. Its protein is CASSQGRFPETQYF.

The gene calls are TRBV18 and TRBJ2-6; D unclear. The CDR3 runs to 16 residues. V was trimmed by 2 bases and J by 1 base, leaving 9 bases between them. Germline assignment: CDR1 KGHSH and CDR2 LQKENI. As DNA, the CDR3 is TGTGCCAGCTCACCATTCCAAGGGTCTGGGGCCAACGTCCTGACTTTC. Protein sequence: CASSPFQGSGANVLTF.

This clone was detected only a few times. Other DNA sequences from this sample encode an identical CDR3 as well. The chain uses TRBV28 and TRBJ1-1, with TRBD1 matching 7 bases. Trimming at V came to 4 bases and at J to 0 bases, leaving 2 bases not matched to a gene. Germline V CDR1 and CDR2: MDHEN, SYDVKM. CDR3 length equals 14 residues. The CDR3 DNA is TGTGCCAGCAGTTCGACAGGGATGAACACTGAAGCTTTCTTT. It translates to CASSSTGMNTEAFF.

A note on this clone: In the same sample, other DNA sequences code for this CDR3. This chain joins TRBV9 and TRBJ2-3, with D tentatively TRBD2 (6 bases). CDR3 length equals 15 residues. V gave up 0 bases and J gave up 0 bases, with 8 bases separating them. Germline CDR1 is SGDLS and CDR2 is YYNGEE. The CDR3 reads CASSVVAGSTDTQYF. Here the CDR3 DNA reads TGTGCCAGCAGCGTAGTCGCGGGGAGCACAGATACGCAGTATTTT.